This T cell receptor (beta chain) is drawn from a study of OX40 agonist ivuxolimab in advanced cancers. Across the study: A diagnosis of hepatocellular carcinoma, melanoma, renal cell or head and neck cancer was present in dose-escalation patients. Partial responses were achieved by three patients, of whom one had hepatocellular carcinoma and two had cutaneous melanoma.

A remark on this clone: Its antigen remains unknown.

Per the germline V gene, CDR1 is MDHEN and CDR2 is SYDVKM. The CDR3 covers 14 residues. V dropped 10 bases and J dropped 0 bases, with 13 bases sitting between them. The protocol was immunoSEQ multiplex PCR, while the TCRdb copy is restricted to in-frame clones and leaves out a portion. The sample records about 37,000 clones, over 80% being singletons. Study-level findings and limits: CD4+ and CD8+ blood T cells expanded clonally by week 6 at 0.1 to 3.0 mg/kg.

The source is an adult with an advanced solid tumor such as melanoma, head and neck, liver or kidney cancer. The chain uses TRBV28 and TRBJ1-5; D gene unclear. The sequences come from CD4+ or CD8+ T cells sorted from blood, collected in a trial of the OX40 agonist ivuxolimab. The CDR3 DNA reads as TGTGCCACCCAGGACGTCCATAGCAATCAGCCCCAGCATTTT. Protein product: CATQDVHSNQPQHF.